The 16 T cell receptor beta chains below all came from one sample that was sequenced in a study of T cell responses to AZD1222 COVID-19 vaccine. Measured with immunoSEQ multiplex PCR; TCRdb has only the in-frame clones, and not every one. The sample lists 90,000 to 120,000 clones; more than 85% were seen once. Sample: peripheral blood, taken on day 0 of AZD1222 vaccination. Receptors were obtained from an adult in good health.

The chain carries TRBV5-1 and TRBJ2-5; 8 bases are shared with TRBD1. The CDR3 spans 15 residues. Germline lookup yields CDR1 SGHRS and CDR2 YFSETQ. Trimming cost V 3 bases and J 1 base; bases outside gene matches: 5. The CDR3: CASSSLGQGQETQYF. CDR3 DNA sequence: TGCGCCAGCAGCTCCCTCGGACAGGGCCAAGAGACCCAGTACTTC.

This chain connects TRBV18 to TRBJ1-4; TRBD1 matches at 7 bases. The CDR3 length is 15 residues. CDR1 and CDR2 from the germline V gene are KGHSH and LQKENI. J was trimmed by 7 bases and V by 2 bases; bases with no gene match: 7. The CDR3 DNA sequence: TGTGCCAGCTCACCAAGACAGGGAGGGAGTGAAAAACTGTTTTTT. As protein: CASSPRQGGSEKLFF.

The rearrangement links TRBV11-2 to TRBJ2-1; TRBD1 matches at 9 bases. There are 16 residues in the CDR3. V shed 3 bases, J shed 4 bases, and the junction held 7 bases outside the gene matches. Germline CDR1 SGHAT, CDR2 FQNNGV. CDR3 nucleotides: TGTGCCAGCAGCTTCTCCGGGACAGGGCCTTACAATGAGCAGTTCTTC. Protein product: CASSFSGTGPYNEQFF.

J is TRBJ1-4 and V is TRBV6-1; D gene unclear. V was pared by 2 bases and J by 7 bases, with 8 bases between. The CDR3 extends over 13 amino acids. Germline V CDR1 and CDR2: MNHNS, SASEGT. DNA for the CDR3: TGTGCCAGCAGTGAATTAGCGGGTGAAAAACTGTTTTTT. Protein product: CASSELAGEKLFF.

In this sample, this clone turned up a few times. This chain links TRBV19 with TRBJ2-5, with 8 bases fitting TRBD1. Trimming at V came to 3 bases and at J to 5 bases, leaving 8 bases not matched to a gene. This CDR3 is 15 amino acids long. The germline V gene encodes CDR1 LNHDA and CDR2 SQIVND (reference sequence). CDR3 DNA: TGTGCCAGTAGTATTGCCGGGACAGGTGGTGAGACCCAGTACTTC. Translating it yields CASSIAGTGGETQYF.

The rearrangement joins TRBV2 to TRBJ2-3; a weak D match, TRBD1 (5 bases). The V end lost 2 bases, the J end lost 1 base, and 16 bases lay between the germline ends. The germline gives CDR1 SNHLY, CDR2 FYNNEI. This CDR3 comprises 17 residues. The CDR3 region is CASSESSKGSGTDTQYF. In nucleotides, the CDR3 is TGTGCCAGCAGTGAATCATCCAAGGGGTCGGGCACAGATACGCAGTATTTT.

The CDR3 sequence: CASSPRLVESPLHF. As DNA, the CDR3 is TGTGCCAGCAGCCCTAGACTGGTGGAGTCACCCCTCCACTTT. The V and J genes are TRBV27 and TRBJ1-6; D uncertain. The V end lost 6 bases, the J end lost 10 bases, and 16 bases lay between the germline ends. Germline V CDR1 and CDR2: MNHEY, SMNVEV (reference sequence). The CDR3 length is 14 residues.

The CDR3 DNA reads TGTGCCAGCAGCCAAGAGCGGGACAGGGTCAGCTATGGCTACACCTTC. Protein sequence: CASSQERDRVSYGYTF. This chain joins TRBV4-2 and TRBJ1-2; 9 bases agree with TRBD1. Unmatched junction bases numbered 6, after V lost 0 bases and J lost 4 bases. CDR3 size: 16 residues. The germline V gene encodes CDR1 LGHNA and CDR2 YNFKEQ.

CDR3 sequence: CASSLITGDQPQHF. The CDR3 nucleotides read TGTGCCAGCAGCTTGATCACAGGGGATCAGCCCCAGCATTTT. The chain uses TRBV7-2 and TRBJ1-5, with 7 bases lining up with TRBD1. Germline assignment: CDR1 SGHTA and CDR2 FQGNSA. The CDR3 has 14 residues. After removal of 3 bases from V and 5 bases from J, the junction contained 4 bases not matched to a gene.

CDR3 nucleotides: TGTGCCAGCAGCCCCCCCAGGGGCAATGAGCAGTTCTTC. This gives the protein CASSPPRGNEQFF. The genes are TRBV11-3 and TRBJ2-1; D is perhaps TRBD1 (6 bases). The CDR3 is 13 residues long. Germline CDR1 reads SGHNT; CDR2 reads YENEEA. The V gene lost 5 bases and the J gene lost 6 bases, with 11 bases spanning the gap. The whole variable domain, filled in from reference TRBV11-3 and TRBJ2-1, reads EAGVVQSPRYKIIEKKQPVAFWCNPISGHNTLYWYLQNLGQGPELLIRYENEEAVDDSQLPKDRFSAERLKGVDSTLKIQPAELGDSAVYLCASSPPRGNEQFFGPGTRLTVL.

The rearrangement links TRBV9 to TRBJ1-2; 12 positions agree with TRBD1. The CDR3 loop spans 16 amino acids. Germline CDR1 reads SGDLS; CDR2 reads YYNGEE. V lost 5 bases to trimming and J lost 3 bases; unmatched junction nucleotides: 8. The CDR3 nucleotides read TGTGCCAGCAGTCCTGGGACAGGGGGCCTCTACTATGGCTACACCTTC. This gives the protein CASSPGTGGLYYGYTF. Full variable domain (remainder filled in from reference TRBV9 and TRBJ1-2): DSGVTQTPKHLITATGQRVTLRCSPRSGDLSVYWYQQSLDQGLQFLIQYYNGEERAKGNILERFSAQQFPDLHSELNLSSLELGDSALYFCASSPGTGGLYYGYTFGSGTRLTVV.

This chain uses TRBV24-1 with TRBJ2-3; 8 bases match TRBD2. The germline V gene has CDR1 KGHDR and CDR2 SFDVKD. This CDR3 region has 16 residues. J was trimmed by 0 bases and V by 0 bases; bases with no gene match: 1. The CDR3 coding sequence is TGTGCCACCAGTGATTTGGCTAGCGGGAGCACAGATACGCAGTATTTT. This gives the protein CATSDLASGSTDTQYF.

This clone was seen only once. The CDR3, as DNA: TGTGCCAGCAGTTTCCCTTTAGGTTGGCGTGATGAAAAACTGTTTTTT. This gives the protein CASSFPLGWRDEKLFF. The chain employs TRBV27 and TRBJ1-4; D is unclear. V dropped 3 bases and J dropped 6 bases, with 17 bases sitting between them. The CDR3 loop spans 16 amino acids. Germline-derived CDR1 and CDR2 are MNHEY and SMNVEV (reference sequence).

This chain connects TRBV12-3 or TRBV12-4 to TRBJ2-4, with D possibly matching TRBD1 (5 bases). The length of the CDR3 is 12 residues. The V and J ends lost 2 bases and 6 bases respectively, with 5 bases between them. The CDR3 DNA reads as TGTGCCAGCAGTTTAAGGGGAAACATTCAGTACTTC. It yields the protein CASSLRGNIQYF.

J is TRBJ1-4 and V is TRBV5-1; D may be TRBD1 (6 bases). Deletions cut 0 bases from V and 7 bases from J, with 13 bases between. The CDR3 totals 15 residues. The germline V gene encodes CDR1 SGHRS and CDR2 YFSETQ. The CDR3 nucleotides are TGCGCCAGCAGCTTGGACGGTACAGGGATTGAAAAACTGTTTTTT. Encoded protein: CASSLDGTGIEKLFF.

The chain recombines TRBV30 with TRBJ1-3; D ambiguous. Trimming stripped 2 bases from V and 6 bases from J, with 11 bases between. The CDR3 sequence is 13 residues long. The germline CDR1 and CDR2 sequences are GTSNPN and SVGIG (reference sequence). The CDR3 DNA reads as TGTGCCTGGAGTTTGACAAAAATAAACACCATATATTTT. Translated, it gives CAWSLTKINTIYF.